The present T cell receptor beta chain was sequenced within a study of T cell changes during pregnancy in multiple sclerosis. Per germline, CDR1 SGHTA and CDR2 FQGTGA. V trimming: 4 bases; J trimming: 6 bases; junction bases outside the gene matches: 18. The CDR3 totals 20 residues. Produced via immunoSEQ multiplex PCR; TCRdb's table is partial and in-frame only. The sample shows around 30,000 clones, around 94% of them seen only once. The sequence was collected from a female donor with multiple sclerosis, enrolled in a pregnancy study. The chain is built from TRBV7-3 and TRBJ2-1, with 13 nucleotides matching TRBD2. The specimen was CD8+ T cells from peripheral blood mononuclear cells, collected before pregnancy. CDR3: CASSSPHGATSGRAGNEQFF. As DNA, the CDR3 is TGTGCCAGCAGCTCCCCCCATGGCGCAACTAGCGGGAGGGCAGGCAATGAGCAGTTCTTC.